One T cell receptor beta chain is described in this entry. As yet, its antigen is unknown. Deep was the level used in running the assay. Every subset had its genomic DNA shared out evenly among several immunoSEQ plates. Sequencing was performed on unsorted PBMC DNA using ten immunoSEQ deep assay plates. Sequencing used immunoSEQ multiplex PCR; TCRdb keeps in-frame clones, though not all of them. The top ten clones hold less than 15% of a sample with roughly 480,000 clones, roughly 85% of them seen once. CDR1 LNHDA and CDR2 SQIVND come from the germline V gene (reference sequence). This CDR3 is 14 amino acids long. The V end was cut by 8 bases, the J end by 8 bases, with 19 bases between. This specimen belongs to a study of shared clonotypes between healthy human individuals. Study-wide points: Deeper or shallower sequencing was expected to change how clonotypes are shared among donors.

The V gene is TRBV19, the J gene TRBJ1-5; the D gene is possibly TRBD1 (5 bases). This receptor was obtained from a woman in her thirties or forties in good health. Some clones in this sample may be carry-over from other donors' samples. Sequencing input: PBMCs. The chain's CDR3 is CASGGPPGVKPQHF. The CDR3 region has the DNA TGTGCCAGTGGGGGACCCCCCGGGGTAAAGCCCCAGCATTTT.